Below, 31 T cell receptor beta chains from the same sample are listed, as sequenced in a study of blood T cell repertoires in COVID-19 (dated by TCRdb to about 2020). Receptor libraries were prepared by the immunoSEQ multiplex PCR assay. Entries here come from immuneACCESS through TCRdb and include only in-frame sequences with V and J called. Some clones fail to appear in such tables; in the studies checked, an unresolved V gene covers under half of the shortfall, and the cause of the remainder is unknown. The sample contains fewer than 700,000 clones, roughly nine tenths of them found a single time. The top ten constitute around 8% of the sample. The sample comprised peripheral blood. The receptors derive from a woman in her forties or fifties with COVID-19, enrolled during active disease.

This clone was seen only a few times. V is TRBV7-3 and J is TRBJ2-3, with a possible D match to TRBD2 (5 bases). The V end lost 5 bases, the J end lost 2 bases, and 8 bases lay between the germline ends. CDR1 SGHTA and CDR2 FQGTGA come from the germline V gene. The CDR3 loop spans 13 amino acids. The CDR3 reads CASSPDYTDTQYF. CDR3 coding DNA: TGTGCCAGCAGCCCAGACTACACAGATACGCAGTATTTT.

This rearrangement joins TRBV19 to TRBJ2-3, with TRBD1 matching 8 bases. V shed 0 bases and J 6 bases; nucleotides not matched to a gene: 5. The CDR3 consists of 15 residues. Germline CDR1 and CDR2: LNHDA and SQIVND (reference sequence). In DNA, the CDR3 is TGTGCCAGTAGTATAGAACAGGGGGATTTGGATACGCAGTATTTT. Its protein is CASSIEQGDLDTQYF. Using reference TRBV19 and TRBJ2-3 for the parts outside the CDR3, the full variable domain is DGGITQSPKYLFRKEGQNVTLSCEQNLNHDAMYWYRQDPGQGLRLIYYSQIVNDFQKGDIAEGYSVSREKKESFPLTVTSAQKNPTAFYLCASSIEQGDLDTQYFGPGTRLTVL.

The chain joins TRBV5-1 to TRBJ2-7; D might be TRBD1 (6 bases). The CDR3 runs 16 residues. The V gene's germline CDR1 is SGHRS and CDR2 YFSETQ. Trimming cost V 3 bases and J 0 bases, with 16 bases left between them. CDR3 sequence: CASSWGRAVSSYEQYF. The CDR3 DNA reads TGCGCCAGCAGCTGGGGGCGGGCCGTGAGCTCCTACGAGCAGTACTTC.

V gene TRBV28 combines with J gene TRBJ1-5; no clear D. The V end lost 7 bases, the J end lost 1 base, and 11 bases lay between the germline ends. Per the germline V gene, CDR1 is MDHEN and CDR2 is SYDVKM. CDR3 length: 14 amino acids. The CDR3 sequence: CASTLLASNQPQHF. The CDR3 nucleotides read TGTGCCAGCACCCTTTTGGCCAGCAATCAGCCCCAGCATTTT.

The chain couples TRBV3-1 (or the pseudogene TRBV3-2) to TRBJ2-7; TRBD2 might be the D (6 bases). V was shortened by 1 base and J by 7 bases, with 11 bases between the two germline ends. This CDR3 region has 13 residues. Germline V CDR1 and CDR2: LGHDT, YNNKEL (reference sequence). The CDR3 sequence is CASSQGAGREQYF. The DNA for the CDR3 is TGTGCCAGCAGCCAAGGGGCGGGGCGGGAGCAGTACTTC.

J is TRBJ2-1 and V is TRBV19; TRBD1 agrees at 10 bases. The CDR3 is 13 amino acids. Losses at the gene ends were 10 bases for V and 9 bases for J; bases not matched to a gene: 9. CDR1 LNHDA and CDR2 SQIVND come from the germline V gene (reference sequence). CDR3 nucleotide sequence: TGTGCCACCGCGGACAGGGGGTTCGGTGAGCAGTTCTTC. The encoded protein is CATADRGFGEQFF.

The chain employs TRBV27 and TRBJ1-3; 10 nucleotides match TRBD1. Trimming cost V 6 bases and J 1 base; bases outside gene matches: 9. The CDR3 has 17 amino acids. Per germline, CDR1 MNHEY and CDR2 SMNVEV (reference sequence). The DNA for the CDR3 is TGTGCCAGCAGGAATTCCGGGACAGGGGCGTCTGGAAACACCATATATTTT. It codes for CASRNSGTGASGNTIYF.

This chain connects TRBV3-1 (or the pseudogene TRBV3-2) to TRBJ2-2; D ambiguous. With 1 base removed from V and 4 bases from J, the gap between germline ends came to 7 bases. This CDR3 is built from 14 residues. Germline CDR1 reads LGHDT; CDR2 reads YNNKEL (reference sequence). The CDR3 DNA follows: TGTGCCAGCAGCCAAGTCGGTGGCACCGGGGAGCTGTTTTTT. Its translation: CASSQVGGTGELFF.

In its sample, this clone was seen once. This chain connects TRBV25-1 to TRBJ2-3, with D possibly TRBD1 on 6 matching bases. Germline V gene lookup returns CDR1 MGHDK and CDR2 SYGVNS. There are 18 residues in the CDR3. V dropped 1 base and J dropped 4 bases, with 21 bases sitting between them. The CDR3 is CASSEWGPGPTWADTQYF. The CDR3 nucleotides read TGTGCCAGCAGTGAATGGGGGCCGGGGCCCACTTGGGCAGATACGCAGTATTTT. Complete variable domain (other parts from reference TRBV25-1 and TRBJ2-3): EADIYQTPRYLVIGTGKKITLECSQTMGHDKMYWYQQDPGMELHLIHYSYGVNSTEKGDLSSESTVSRIRTEHFPLTLESARPSHTSQYLCASSEWGPGPTWADTQYFGPGTRLTVL.

The chain recombines TRBV27 with TRBJ2-3; D is uncertain. Germline V gene data show CDR1 as MNHEY and CDR2 as SMNVEV (reference sequence). The V end lost 3 bases, the J end lost 6 bases, and 13 bases lay between the germline ends. The CDR3 has 14 residues. Here the CDR3 reads CASSLTQRADTQYF. The CDR3 bases are TGTGCCAGCAGTTTGACCCAACGAGCGGATACGCAGTATTTT.

The V and J genes are TRBV15 and TRBJ1-1; TRBD1 might be the D (5 bases). The germline V gene has CDR1 LNHNV and CDR2 YYDKDF (reference sequence). Trimming left V 8 bases short and J 3 bases short, with 19 bases between. The CDR3 contains 15 residues. CDR3: CATGPGGRWDTEAFF. The DNA of the CDR3 is TGTGCCACCGGTCCCGGGGGTAGGTGGGACACTGAAGCTTTCTTT.

V and J are TRBV4-1 and TRBJ2-7; D perhaps matches TRBD1 (6 bases). The CDR3 is made up of 15 amino acids. The germline CDR1 and CDR2 sequences are MGHRA and YSYEKL. Trimming shortened V by 2 bases and J by 0 bases, and 11 bases separated the two germline ends. The CDR3 nucleotides are TGCGCCAGCAGCCAAAAAGGGGGAAACTCCTACGAGCAGTACTTC. It is translated as CASSQKGGNSYEQYF.

V usage is TRBV6-5 and J usage is TRBJ1-2, with a tentative D call TRBD1 (6 bases). Germline V lookup: CDR1 MNHEY, CDR2 SVGAGI. Trimming pared 9 bases from V and 4 bases from J, leaving 18 bases between. There are 14 residues in the CDR3. The CDR3 spells CASRNGGAPYGYTF. In DNA form, the CDR3 reads TGTGCCAGTCGCAATGGGGGGGCCCCCTATGGCTACACCTTC.

This rearrangement joins TRBV12-5 to TRBJ2-3; no clear D gene. This CDR3 has 16 amino acids. Germline V gives CDR1 LGHNT, CDR2 FRNRAP. V was cut by 4 bases and J by 0 bases, with 14 bases left in between. In DNA, the CDR3 is TGTGCTAGTGGTTCCCCCCCCGTCCCTAGCACAGATACGCAGTATTTT. It translates to CASGSPPVPSTDTQYF.

The chain links TRBV18 to TRBJ1-1, with D maybe TRBD1 (5 bases). This CDR3 is 15 amino acids long. Between the trimmed V and J ends, which lost 2 bases and 0 bases, there was a span of 10 bases. Germline V gene data show CDR1 as KGHSH and CDR2 as LQKENI. The CDR3 DNA is TGTGCCAGCTCACCAGCAGGGACTATGAACACTGAAGCTTTCTTT. This encodes CASSPAGTMNTEAFF.

The chain recombines TRBV7-9 with TRBJ1-4; 10 bases align to TRBD1. Germline lookup yields CDR1 SEHNR and CDR2 FQNEAQ (reference sequence). CDR3 length: 17 residues. The junction had 6 bases not matched to a gene; V was cut back by 5 bases and J by 0 bases. The DNA of the CDR3 is TGTGCCAGCAGCCAGTGGGACAGGGGAGCAACTAATGAAAAACTGTTTTTT. Its translation: CASSQWDRGATNEKLFF. Full variable domain (remainder filled in from reference TRBV7-9 and TRBJ1-4): DTGVSQNPRHKITKRGQNVTFRCDPISEHNRLYWYRQTLGQGPEFLTYFQNEAQLEKSRLLSDRFSAERPKGSFSTLEIQRTEQGDSAMYLCASSQWDRGATNEKLFFGSGTQLSVL.

V and J are TRBV7-8 and TRBJ1-5; TRBD1 matches 10 bases. The V gene end was trimmed by 0 bases and the J gene end by 4 bases; junction bases not matched to a gene: 3. The germline gives CDR1 SGHVS, CDR2 FQNEAQ. The CDR3 spans 16 residues. This CDR3 is CASSLALGQGNQPQHF. The CDR3, as DNA: TGTGCCAGCAGCTTAGCCTTGGGACAGGGGAATCAGCCCCAGCATTTT.

The V gene is TRBV9, the J gene TRBJ2-2; D perhaps matches TRBD2 (5 bases). From germline, CDR1 is SGDLS and CDR2 YYNGEE. Trimming took off 4 bases at V and 0 bases at J, with 10 bases between the two ends. The CDR3 extends over 15 amino acids. CDR3 nucleotides: TGTGCCAGCAGCCGGGATTTGGCGAACACCGGGGAGCTGTTTTTT. It is translated as CASSRDLANTGELFF.

The chain recombines TRBV12-5 with TRBJ1-1, with D perhaps TRBD1 (6 bases). Trimming left V 6 bases short and J 3 bases short, with 14 bases between. Germline V gives CDR1 LGHNT, CDR2 FRNRAP. This CDR3 has 14 amino acids. CDR3 sequence reads: CASGGQGLDTEAFF. The CDR3 bases are TGTGCTAGTGGCGGTCAGGGGCTCGACACTGAAGCTTTCTTT.

The table lists this clone with a count of one. V is TRBV15 and J is TRBJ2-7, with unresolved D. CDR3 length: 15 amino acids. V lost 0 bases and J 4 bases, leaving 13 bases between the germline ends. Germline V gives CDR1 LNHNV, CDR2 YYDKDF (reference sequence). The chain's CDR3 is CATSRDKVAGYEQYF. CDR3 bases: TGTGCCACCAGCAGAGATAAGGTGGCAGGTTACGAGCAGTACTTC.

V and J are TRBV24-1 and TRBJ2-1; TRBD1 aligns across 8 bases. This CDR3 region has 16 residues. The V gene's germline CDR1 is KGHDR and CDR2 SFDVKD. Unmatched junction bases numbered 8, after V lost 4 bases and J lost 4 bases. The CDR3 DNA is TGTGCCACCAGTGAGCCGGGACAGGACGGTTACAATGAGCAGTTCTTC. The encoded protein is CATSEPGQDGYNEQFF.

The chain joins TRBV6-6 to TRBJ1-1, with 7 bases that match TRBD1. This CDR3 is built from 13 residues. V trimming: 3 bases; J trimming: 11 bases; junction bases outside the gene matches: 9. Per the germline V gene, CDR1 is MNHNY and CDR2 is SVGAGI (reference sequence). The CDR3 DNA reads as TGTGCCAGCAGTTATAGAGAGTCAGGGGGGGCTTTCTTT. Translation: CASSYRESGGAFF.

The chain couples TRBV6-4 to TRBJ1-5; D is undetermined. The V end was cut by 9 bases, the J end by 1 base, with 10 bases between. Germline CDR1 and CDR2: MRHNA and SNTAGT. The CDR3 covers 13 residues. The CDR3 is CASSMGSNQPQHF. DNA of the CDR3: TGTGCCAGTAGTATGGGCAGCAATCAGCCCCAGCATTTT.

The chain couples TRBV27 to TRBJ2-1, with unresolved D. From germline, CDR1 is MNHEY and CDR2 SMNVEV (reference sequence). V dropped 1 base and J dropped 4 bases, with 5 bases sitting between them. CDR3 length equals 13 residues. The CDR3: CASSLYQYNEQFF. The CDR3 bases are TGTGCCAGCAGTTTATACCAGTACAATGAGCAGTTCTTC.

The chain carries TRBV7-9 and TRBJ2-1; 9 bases line up with TRBD1. CDR3 length equals 20 residues. Germline values: CDR1 SEHNR, CDR2 FQNEAQ (reference sequence). J was trimmed by 0 bases and V by 5 bases; bases with no gene match: 17. The CDR3 DNA is TGTGCCAGCAGCACGCCCGGGACAGGGACATCCCCCAGCTCCTACAATGAGCAGTTCTTC. This translates into CASSTPGTGTSPSSYNEQFF. The full variable domain, completed using reference TRBV7-9 and TRBJ2-1, is DTGVSQNPRHKITKRGQNVTFRCDPISEHNRLYWYRQTLGQGPEFLTYFQNEAQLEKSRLLSDRFSAERPKGSFSTLEIQRTEQGDSAMYLCASSTPGTGTSPSSYNEQFFGPGTRLTVL.

The V call is TRBV5-6, the J call TRBJ1-3; 9 nucleotides match TRBD1. V was pared by 6 bases and J by 2 bases, with 3 bases of the junction left unmatched. CDR1 and CDR2 from the germline V gene are SGHDT and YYEEEE. This CDR3 spans 14 amino acids. CDR3 loop: CASTWTGAGNTIYF. The CDR3 nucleotides read TGTGCCAGCACATGGACAGGGGCTGGAAACACCATATATTTT.

The V gene is TRBV29-1, the J gene TRBJ2-2, with 7 bases matching TRBD2. Germline assignment: CDR1 SQVTM and CDR2 ANQGSEA. The trim removed 6 bases at V and 9 bases at J, leaving 4 bases unmatched. There are 11 residues in the CDR3. The CDR3, as DNA: TGCAGCGTGGGGGGGGTTAGGGAGCTGTTTTTT. It codes for CSVGGVRELFF.

CDR3 nucleotide sequence: TGTGCTAGTGGCAGGGTCTCAAGCTCTGGAAACACCATATATTTT. Its protein product is CASGRVSSSGNTIYF. This rearrangement joins TRBV12-5 to TRBJ1-3, with D perhaps matching TRBD1 (5 bases). V was trimmed by 6 bases and J by 0 bases, leaving 12 bases between them. Germline CDR1 and CDR2: LGHNT and FRNRAP. The CDR3 runs to 15 residues.

This chain connects TRBV2 to TRBJ1-2, with D possibly matching TRBD1 (6 bases). The CDR3 extends over 14 amino acids. Trimming took 3 bases from V and 5 from J, leaving 13 bases between them. Germline V gene data show CDR1 as SNHLY and CDR2 as FYNNEI. CDR3 region: CASSEEAQGYGYTF. The CDR3 nucleotides read TGTGCCAGCAGTGAGGAGGCCCAGGGGTATGGCTACACCTTC.

V is TRBV3-1 (or the pseudogene TRBV3-2) and J is TRBJ1-4, with 7 bases lining up with TRBD1. V shed 3 bases and J 3 bases; nucleotides not matched to a gene: 7. Germline values: CDR1 LGHDT, CDR2 YNNKEL (reference sequence). The CDR3 covers 16 residues. CDR3: CASSQEWDRPNEKLFF. The CDR3 bases are TGTGCCAGCAGCCAGGAATGGGACAGACCTAATGAAAAACTGTTTTTT.

The chain joins TRBV6-5 to TRBJ2-2, with 9 nucleotides matching TRBD2. The CDR3 extends over 14 amino acids. V shed 3 bases and J 7 bases; nucleotides not matched to a gene: 3. Germline V CDR1 and CDR2: MNHEY, SVGAGI. The CDR3 region is CASSYSGGGGELFF. The CDR3 DNA is TGTGCCAGCAGTTATAGCGGGGGTGGCGGGGAGCTGTTTTTT.